The 28 T cell receptor beta chains presented below share a single source sample, sequenced in a study of cytomegalovirus exposure and HLA in healthy donors. Repertoires were generated with immunoSEQ multiplex PCR, while TCRdb's copy carries only in-frame clones and drops some. Among under 100,000 clones, almost 85% were seen once, and the ten largest hold about 12%. Sequences were obtained from PBMCs. The receptors shown here come from a woman aged 18 to 35 in good health and CMV-seropositive.

The gene calls are TRBV7-2 and TRBJ1-6, with a weak D call TRBD1 (5 bases). With 5 bases removed from V and 5 bases from J, the gap between germline ends came to 13 bases. The CDR3 runs to 15 residues. CDR1 SGHTA and CDR2 FQGNSA come from the germline V gene. As DNA, the CDR3 is TGTGCCAGCAGCGTACAGGCGTCCAATAATTCACCCCTCCACTTT. It specifies CASSVQASNNSPLHF.

The chain uses TRBV29-1 and TRBJ1-5; maybe TRBD1 (5 bases). V was pared by 4 bases and J by 8 bases, with 12 bases between. Germline V lookup: CDR1 SQVTM, CDR2 ANQGSEA. The CDR3 length is 12 residues. The CDR3 here is CSVVVLGEPQHF. CDR3 in DNA: TGCAGCGTTGTGGTCCTAGGGGAGCCCCAGCATTTT.

The chain uses TRBV6-5 and TRBJ2-3; no firm D call. The CDR3 totals 14 residues. V was shortened by 0 bases and J by 0 bases, with 4 bases between the two germline ends. Germline CDR1 reads MNHEY; CDR2 reads SVGAGI. CDR3 coding DNA: TGTGCCAGCAGTTACTCTACTAGCACAGATACGCAGTATTTT. This sequence encodes CASSYSTSTDTQYF.

This sequence joins TRBV4-2 and TRBJ1-5; D is ambiguous. V was clipped by 2 bases and J by 4 bases, with 9 bases between them. Germline V gives CDR1 LGHNA, CDR2 YNFKEQ. The length of the CDR3 is 14 residues. The CDR3 loop is CASSQYPGNQPQHF. The CDR3, as DNA: TGTGCCAGCAGCCAATACCCGGGAAATCAGCCCCAGCATTTT.

Here the CDR3 DNA reads TGCGCCAGCAGCCAACCAACGACAGGGGGCAAGCGTGGCTACACCTTC. Residues: CASSQPTTGGKRGYTF. The chain employs TRBV4-1 and TRBJ1-2, with 10 bases that match TRBD1. Germline V gene data show CDR1 as MGHRA and CDR2 as YSYEKL. Germline trimming cut 2 bases from V and 7 bases from J; bases unmatched to any gene: 10. The CDR3 extends over 16 amino acids.

J is TRBJ2-2 and V is TRBV5-6; 7 bases align to TRBD1. The length of the CDR3 is 17 residues. Germline V lookup: CDR1 SGHDT, CDR2 YYEEEE. V was clipped by 9 bases and J by 3 bases; unmatched bases: 17. CDR3 sequence: CATRKDPGTDYTGELFF. CDR3 DNA: TGTGCCACCCGAAAAGACCCCGGGACAGATTACACCGGGGAGCTGTTTTTT.

The chain joins TRBV6-5 to TRBJ2-3, with TRBD2 matching 7 bases. V lost 2 bases and J lost 2; bases outside the gene matches: 7. This CDR3 is built from 16 residues. CDR1 and CDR2 (germline): MNHEY, SVGAGI. CDR3 protein: CASSYRGVTHTDTQYF. Here the CDR3 DNA reads TGTGCCAGCAGTTACCGGGGGGTTACCCACACAGATACGCAGTATTTT.

The chain uses TRBV21-1 and TRBJ2-3; whether TRBD1, the table's D call, matches the DNA was not checked. TRBV21-1 is designated a pseudogene. The CDR3 is 21 residues long. The CDR3 loop is CASSKSVGDRGNLRTTDTQYF. CDR3 nucleotide sequence: TGTGCCAGCAGCAAATCGGTGGGGGACAGGGGGAATCTTAGGACCACAGATACGCAGTATTTT.

This sequence joins TRBV18 and TRBJ2-5; TRBD2 aligns across 8 bases. The V segment lost 7 bases and the J segment 4 bases; nucleotides outside the gene matches: 8. The CDR3 consists of 14 residues. CDR1 and CDR2 (germline): KGHSH, LQKENI. In DNA form, the CDR3 reads TGTGCCAGCTTTCCAGGCGGGAGGCCAGAGACCCAGTACTTC. Translated, it gives CASFPGGRPETQYF.

With respect to this clone: One junction end does not reproduce the germline sequence, and a read error may be involved. J is TRBJ1-2 and V is TRBV13, with D perhaps matching TRBD1 (5 bases). The germline V gene encodes CDR1 PRHDT and CDR2 FYEKMQ (reference sequence). This CDR3 region has 12 residues. This CDR3 is CASSLGERGYTF. The CDR3 coding sequence is TGTGCCAGCAGCCTAGGGGAGCGGGGCTACACCTTC.

The chain's CDR3 is CASSLSRDYGYTF. CDR3 nucleotides: TGTGCCAGCAGCTTATCTCGGGACTATGGCTACACCTTC. This chain links TRBV11-2 with TRBJ1-2; D ambiguous. Trimming left V 2 bases short and J 3 bases short, with 7 bases between. Germline CDR1 SGHAT, CDR2 FQNNGV. The CDR3 has 13 residues.

The chain is built from TRBV20-1 and TRBJ2-3; unclear D gene. Germline V gene data show CDR1 as DFQATT and CDR2 as SNEGSKA (reference sequence). The CDR3 length is 11 residues. Trimming left V 3 bases short and J 4 bases short, with 5 bases between. The CDR3 is CSASLPDTQYF. The DNA for the CDR3 is TGCAGTGCTAGTCTCCCAGATACGCAGTATTTT.

This chain uses TRBV6-5 with TRBJ1-4, with D maybe TRBD1 (6 bases). The CDR3 sequence is 15 residues long. Germline loops: CDR1 MNHEY, CDR2 SVGAGI. V was clipped by 6 bases and J by 7 bases, with 18 bases between them. The CDR3 sequence: CASRATGTSREKLFF. The DNA of the CDR3 is TGTGCCAGCAGAGCCACCGGGACATCGCGTGAAAAACTGTTTTTT.

This rearrangement joins TRBV6-5 to TRBJ2-5, with 9 bases aligning to TRBD1. The CDR3 spans 15 residues. Trimming removed 2 bases from V and 4 bases from J; junction bases left unmatched: 5. Germline lookup yields CDR1 MNHEY and CDR2 SVGAGI. The CDR3 nucleotides read TGTGCCAGCAGTTACCCGGGACAGGGAGTAGAGACCCAGTACTTC. It codes for CASSYPGQGVETQYF.

The chain joins TRBV7-9 to TRBJ1-5, with D hard to call. The V end was cut by 5 bases, the J end by 0 bases, with 8 bases between. Germline CDR1 and CDR2: SEHNR and FQNEAQ (reference sequence). CDR3 length: 14 amino acids. This CDR3 is CASSIDISNQPQHF. The CDR3 nucleotides read TGTGCCAGCAGCATCGACATTAGCAATCAGCCCCAGCATTTT.

Remarks on this clone: Other DNA sequences from this sample encode an identical CDR3 as well. J is TRBJ1-2 and V is TRBV29-1; 10 bases map to TRBD1. With 4 bases clipped from V and 2 bases from J, the junction kept 1 base outside the gene matches. Germline V gene lookup returns CDR1 SQVTM and CDR2 ANQGSEA. The CDR3 is 13 residues long. The CDR3 here is CSVGTGGNYGYTF. CDR3 in DNA: TGCAGCGTTGGGACAGGGGGAAACTATGGCTACACCTTC.

This chain joins TRBV6-4 and TRBJ2-5, with 10 bases lining up with TRBD2. After removal of 5 bases from V and 5 bases from J, the junction contained 5 bases not matched to a gene. The CDR3 length is 14 residues. In germline, CDR1 is MRHNA, CDR2 SNTAGT. The CDR3 region is CASSHKTSGETQYF. The CDR3 DNA follows: TGTGCCAGCAGTCACAAGACTAGCGGGGAGACCCAGTACTTC.

The J gene is TRBJ2-1, the V gene TRBV27; 8 nucleotides agree with TRBD2. Germline V gene data show CDR1 as MNHEY and CDR2 as SMNVEV (reference sequence). The CDR3 is 13 amino acids. V trimming: 5 bases; J trimming: 7 bases; junction bases outside the gene matches: 4. CDR3 residues: CASSLGGGNEQFF. In DNA, the CDR3 is TGTGCCAGCAGTCTCGGGGGGGGGAATGAGCAGTTCTTC.

The rearrangement uses TRBV19 and TRBJ1-5, with D perhaps TRBD1 (5 bases). Trimming removed 9 bases from V and 3 bases from J, with 12 bases in between. CDR3 length: 13 residues. Germline CDR1 LNHDA, CDR2 SQIVND (reference sequence). Written as DNA, the CDR3 is TGTGCCAGCAGTCCAGGGAACAATCAGCCCCAGCATTTT. It encodes CASSPGNNQPQHF. The variable domain in full, with the rest retrieved from reference TRBV19 and TRBJ1-5, is DGGITQSPKYLFRKEGQNVTLSCEQNLNHDAMYWYRQDPGQGLRLIYYSQIVNDFQKGDIAEGYSVSREKKESFPLTVTSAQKNPTAFYLCASSPGNNQPQHFGDGTRLSIL.

A few counts support this clone. The chain employs TRBV5-1 and TRBJ1-5, with D possibly matching TRBD1 (5 bases). Germline CDR1 is SGHRS and CDR2 is YFSETQ. Between the trimmed V and J ends, which lost 0 bases and 2 bases, there was a span of 18 bases. The CDR3 is 18 residues long. The CDR3 sequence is CASSLGNTGEAGNQPQHF. Written as DNA, the CDR3 is TGCGCCAGCAGCTTGGGTAACACAGGTGAGGCGGGCAATCAGCCCCAGCATTTT.

V and J are TRBV7-2 and TRBJ1-6, with 9 bases fitting TRBD1. The CDR3 spans 15 residues. Germline V CDR1 and CDR2: SGHTA, FQGNSA. Unmatched junction bases numbered 7, after V lost 4 bases and J lost 9 bases. The CDR3 region is CASSSQGAGGSPLHF. CDR3 in DNA: TGTGCCAGCAGCTCACAGGGGGCCGGGGGTTCACCCCTCCACTTT.

The chain recombines TRBV7-7 with TRBJ2-2; TRBD1 aligns across 10 bases. Trimming removed 5 bases from V and 10 bases from J; junction bases left unmatched: 4. The germline gives CDR1 SSHAT, CDR2 FNYEAQ (reference sequence). CDR3 length: 13 residues. In nucleotides, the CDR3 is TGTGCCAGCAGCCGGGACAGGGGTGAGGAGCTGTTTTTT. Protein: CASSRDRGEELFF.

V usage is TRBV18 and J usage is TRBJ2-4; 11 bases are a match to TRBD2. CDR1 is KGHSH, CDR2 LQKENI, per germline. Losses at the gene ends were 5 bases for V and 8 bases for J; bases not matched to a gene: 8. The length of the CDR3 is 15 residues. The CDR3 bases are TGTGCCAGCTCAGCTAGCGGGGGGCCCGGGGACATTCAGTACTTC. It codes for CASSASGGPGDIQYF.

The chain employs TRBV28 and TRBJ1-1; D not certain. Germline CDR1 MDHEN, CDR2 SYDVKM. V was shortened by 9 bases and J by 2 bases, with 22 bases between the two germline ends. The length of the CDR3 is 16 residues. CDR3 bases: TGTGCCAGTACCCCGGGAAGGTCTGCTTCCAACACTGAAGCTTTCTTT. This codes for CASTPGRSASNTEAFF.

The chain has TRBV9 and TRBJ1-6, with D uncertain. Trimming took 4 bases from V and 11 from J, leaving 16 bases between them. Germline lookup yields CDR1 SGDLS and CDR2 YYNGEE. The CDR3 is 14 residues long. CDR3 bases: TGTGCCAGCAGCCCGGGTGGAGGGCGGGCACCCCTCCACTTT. Translating gives CASSPGGGRAPLHF.

V and J are TRBV7-2 and TRBJ2-2, with 10 bases matching TRBD2. Germline CDR1 and CDR2: SGHTA and FQGNSA. Trimming cost V 3 bases and J 3 bases; bases outside gene matches: 7. The CDR3 is 17 amino acids. The CDR3 region is CASSFWLAGAHTGELFF. The CDR3 DNA follows: TGTGCCAGCAGCTTTTGGCTAGCGGGGGCCCACACCGGGGAGCTGTTTTTT.

The CDR3 coding sequence is TGTGCCTGGAGCCATGGGTCGCTCGGGGACATTCAGTACTTC. Translated: CAWSHGSLGDIQYF. The V gene is TRBV30, the J gene TRBJ2-4; D may be TRBD2 (5 bases). Trimming left V 3 bases short and J 8 bases short, with 17 bases between. The CDR3 covers 14 residues. The germline CDR1 and CDR2 sequences are GTSNPN and SVGIG (reference sequence).

This chain uses TRBV6-5 with TRBJ1-1; D call uncertain. Trimming shortened V by 6 bases and J by 10 bases, and 15 bases separated the two germline ends. Germline lookup yields CDR1 MNHEY and CDR2 SVGAGI. The CDR3 is 12 residues long. CDR3 coding DNA: TGTGCCAGCAGCCCAAGCAGGTATTTAGCTTTCTTT. Residues: CASSPSRYLAFF.